This T cell receptor (beta chain) is from a study of T-cell memory formation after mild COVID-19. One entry per CDR3 protein results from TCRdb running MiXCR on the 5' RACE reads. The data show some 600,000 distinct CDR3 sequences, 15% to 20% seen once. The sample holds a few counts of this clonotype. Germline V gives CDR1 DFQATT, CDR2 SNEGSKA (reference sequence). The trim removed 4 bases at V and 6 bases at J, leaving 11 bases unmatched. The CDR3 extends over 14 amino acids. The receptor's source is an adult woman who had mild COVID-19 (a few samples of this study predate the infection). Cell type and time point are not known. The sequenced sample consisted of PBMCs or a T cell subset sorted from them (not recorded which). The rearrangement joins TRBV20-1 to TRBJ2-7; 8 bases are a match to TRBD2. Written as DNA, the CDR3 is TGCAGTGCTACGTTGACCGGGACTAGATCCGAGCAGTACTTC. It is translated as CSATLTGTRSEQYF.